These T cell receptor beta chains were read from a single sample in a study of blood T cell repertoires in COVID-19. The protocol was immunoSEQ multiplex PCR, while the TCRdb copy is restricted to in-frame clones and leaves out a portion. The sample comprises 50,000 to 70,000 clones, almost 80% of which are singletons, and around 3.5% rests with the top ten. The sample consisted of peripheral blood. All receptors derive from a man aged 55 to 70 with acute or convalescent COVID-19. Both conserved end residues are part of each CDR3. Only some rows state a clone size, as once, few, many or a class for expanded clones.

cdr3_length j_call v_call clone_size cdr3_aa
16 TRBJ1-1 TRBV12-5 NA CASGSARQGEVTEAFF
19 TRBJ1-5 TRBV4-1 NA CASSQALWTGGRSNQPQHF
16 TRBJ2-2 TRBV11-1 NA CASSLDRVANTGELFF
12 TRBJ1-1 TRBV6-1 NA CASSEWAVEAFF
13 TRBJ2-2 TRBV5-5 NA CASSWDFTGELFF
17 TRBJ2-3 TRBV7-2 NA CASSLEGRGVSTDTQYF
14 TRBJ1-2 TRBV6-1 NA CASSDLGQGRGYTF
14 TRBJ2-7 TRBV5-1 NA CASSLVGVRYEQYF
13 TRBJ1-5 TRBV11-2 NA CASSFRPNQPQHF
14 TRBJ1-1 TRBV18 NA CASSQGQGGTEAFF
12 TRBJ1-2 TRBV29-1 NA CSVVWLTGGYTF
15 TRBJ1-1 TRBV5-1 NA CASSLLGFGDTEAFF
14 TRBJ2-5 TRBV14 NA CASSQALYSETQYF
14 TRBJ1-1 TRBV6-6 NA CASSYAGWSTEAFF
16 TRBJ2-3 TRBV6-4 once CASSDSPSASTDTQYF
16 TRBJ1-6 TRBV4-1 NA CASSQEGTGDNSPLHF
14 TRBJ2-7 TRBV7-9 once CASSLEALSYEQYF
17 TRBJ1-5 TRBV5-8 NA CASQAARGTFSNQPQHF
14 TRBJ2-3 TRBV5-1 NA CASSPGTGSDTQYF
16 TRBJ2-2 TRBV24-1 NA CATSDLQGRDTGELFF
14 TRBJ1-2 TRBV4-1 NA CASSQVLGGYGYTF
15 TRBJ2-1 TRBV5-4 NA CASSLDRGLYNEQFF
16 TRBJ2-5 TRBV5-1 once CASSLARGGGGETQYF
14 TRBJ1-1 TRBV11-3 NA CASSLAGFGSEAFF
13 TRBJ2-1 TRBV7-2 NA CASSDLLPLREFF
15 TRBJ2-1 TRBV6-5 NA CASSYEAGRYNEQFF
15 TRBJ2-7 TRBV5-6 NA CASSPGQGILDEQYF
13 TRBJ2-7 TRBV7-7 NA CASSTYRDGEQYF
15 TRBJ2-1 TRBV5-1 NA CASSLGTISENEQFF
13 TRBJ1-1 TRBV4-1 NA CASSHPRTERAFF
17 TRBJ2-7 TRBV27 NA CASSSLGARGGLFEQYF
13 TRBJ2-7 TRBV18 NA CASSPGGAHEQYF
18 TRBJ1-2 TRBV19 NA CASSIDSRRDRNNYGYTF
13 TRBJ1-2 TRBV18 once CASSPSRLRDFSF
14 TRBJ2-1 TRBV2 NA CASSETSGDNEQFF
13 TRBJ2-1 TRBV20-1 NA CSASNRMYNEQFF
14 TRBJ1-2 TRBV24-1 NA CATSVGGQGAGYTF
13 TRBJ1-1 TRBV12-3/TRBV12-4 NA CASSFSGYAEAFF
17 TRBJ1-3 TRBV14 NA CASSQEKGLSSGNTIYF
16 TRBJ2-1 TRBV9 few CASSKAGGKFYNEQFF
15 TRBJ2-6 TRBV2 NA CASSERGFGANVLTF
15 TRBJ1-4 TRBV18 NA CASSPPGTGNEKLFF
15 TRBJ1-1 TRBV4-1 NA CASSQPQGTYTEAFF